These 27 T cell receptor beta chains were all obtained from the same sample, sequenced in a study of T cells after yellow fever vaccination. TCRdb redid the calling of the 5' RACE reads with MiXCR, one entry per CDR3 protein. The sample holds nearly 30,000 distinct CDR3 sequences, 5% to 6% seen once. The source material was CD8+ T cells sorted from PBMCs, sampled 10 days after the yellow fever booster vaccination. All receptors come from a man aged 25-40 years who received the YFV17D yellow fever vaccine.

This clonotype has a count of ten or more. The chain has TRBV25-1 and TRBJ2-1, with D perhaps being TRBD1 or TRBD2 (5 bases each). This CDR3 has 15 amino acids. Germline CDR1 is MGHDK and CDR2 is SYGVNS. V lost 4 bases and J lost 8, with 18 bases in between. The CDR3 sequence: CASSVKLDRGYEQFF. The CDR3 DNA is TGTGCCAGCAGTGTTAAACTAGACCGGGGCTATGAGCAGTTCTTC.

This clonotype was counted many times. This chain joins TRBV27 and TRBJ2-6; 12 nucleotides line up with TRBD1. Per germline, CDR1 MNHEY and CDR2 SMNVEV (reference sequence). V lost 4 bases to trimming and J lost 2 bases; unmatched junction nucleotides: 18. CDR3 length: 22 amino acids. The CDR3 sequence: CASSSVPEWDRGHKAGANVLTF. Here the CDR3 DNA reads TGTGCCAGCAGTTCCGTCCCCGAGTGGGACAGGGGGCATAAGGCTGGGGCCAACGTCCTGACTTTC.

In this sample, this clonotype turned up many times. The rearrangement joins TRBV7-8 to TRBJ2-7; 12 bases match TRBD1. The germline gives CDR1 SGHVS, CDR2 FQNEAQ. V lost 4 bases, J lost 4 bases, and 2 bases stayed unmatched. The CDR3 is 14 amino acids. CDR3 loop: CASSSGQGAYEQYF. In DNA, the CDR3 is TGTGCCAGCAGCTCGGGACAGGGGGCTTACGAGCAGTACTTC.

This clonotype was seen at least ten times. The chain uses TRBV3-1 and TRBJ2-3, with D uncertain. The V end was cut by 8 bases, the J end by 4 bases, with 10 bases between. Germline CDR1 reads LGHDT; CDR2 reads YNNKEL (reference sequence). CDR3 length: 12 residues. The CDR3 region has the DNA TGTGCCAGCCGGAAAGACGCAGATACGCAGTATTTT. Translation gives CASRKDADTQYF.

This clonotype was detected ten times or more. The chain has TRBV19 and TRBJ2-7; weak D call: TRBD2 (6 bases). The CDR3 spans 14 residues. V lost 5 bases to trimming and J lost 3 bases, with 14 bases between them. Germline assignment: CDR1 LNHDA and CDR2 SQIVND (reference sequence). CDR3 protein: CASSRGSGVYEQYF. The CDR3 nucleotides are TGTGCCAGTAGTCGGGGGTCTGGGGTCTACGAGCAGTACTTC. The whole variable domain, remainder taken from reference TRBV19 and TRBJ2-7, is DGGITQSPKYLFRKEGQNVTLSCEQNLNHDAMYWYRQDPGQGLRLIYYSQIVNDFQKGDIAEGYSVSREKKESFPLTVTSAQKNPTAFYLCASSRGSGVYEQYFGPGTRLTVT.

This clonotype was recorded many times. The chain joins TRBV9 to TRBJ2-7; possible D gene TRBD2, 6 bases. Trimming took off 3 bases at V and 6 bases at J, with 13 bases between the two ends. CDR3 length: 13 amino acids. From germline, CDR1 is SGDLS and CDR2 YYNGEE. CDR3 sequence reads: CASSAILASEQYF. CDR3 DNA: TGTGCCAGCAGCGCCATCCTAGCGAGCGAGCAGTACTTC. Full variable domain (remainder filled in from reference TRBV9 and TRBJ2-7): DSGVTQTPKHLITATGQRVTLRCSPRSGDLSVYWYQQSLDQGLQFLIQYYNGEERAKGNILERFSAQQFPDLHSELNLSSLELGDSALYFCASSAILASEQYFGPGTRLTVT.

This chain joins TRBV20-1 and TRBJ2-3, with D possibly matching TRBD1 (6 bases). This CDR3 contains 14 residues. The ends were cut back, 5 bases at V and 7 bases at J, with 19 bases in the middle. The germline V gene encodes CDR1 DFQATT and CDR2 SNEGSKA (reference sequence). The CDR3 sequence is CSADRGIRGYTQYF. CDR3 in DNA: TGCAGTGCTGACCGAGGGATCAGGGGATATACGCAGTATTTT.

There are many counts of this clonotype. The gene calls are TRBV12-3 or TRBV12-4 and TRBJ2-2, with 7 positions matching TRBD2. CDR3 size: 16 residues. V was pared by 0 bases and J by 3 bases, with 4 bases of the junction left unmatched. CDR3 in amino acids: CASSLALAFYTGELFF. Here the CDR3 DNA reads TGTGCCAGCAGTTTAGCACTAGCGTTTTACACCGGGGAGCTGTTTTTT.

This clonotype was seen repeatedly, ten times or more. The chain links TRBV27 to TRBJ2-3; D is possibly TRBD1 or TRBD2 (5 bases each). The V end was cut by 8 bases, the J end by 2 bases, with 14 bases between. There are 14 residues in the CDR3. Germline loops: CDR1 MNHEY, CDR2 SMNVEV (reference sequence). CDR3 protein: CASGGPGITDTQYF. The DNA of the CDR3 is TGTGCCAGCGGGGGACCGGGAATCACAGATACGCAGTATTTT.

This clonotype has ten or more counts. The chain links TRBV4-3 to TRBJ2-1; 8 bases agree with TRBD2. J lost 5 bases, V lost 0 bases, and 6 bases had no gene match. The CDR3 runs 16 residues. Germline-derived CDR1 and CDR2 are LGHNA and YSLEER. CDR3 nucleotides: TGCGCCAGCAGCCAAGACCTCCTAGCGGGTGACAATGAGCAGTTCTTC. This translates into CASSQDLLAGDNEQFF.

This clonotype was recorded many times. The CDR3 sequence: CASSEAGSHEQFF. The CDR3 DNA sequence: TGTGCCAGCAGCGAAGCCGGGAGCCATGAGCAGTTCTTC. This chain uses TRBV3-1 with TRBJ2-1; D may be TRBD2 (6 bases). CDR1 is LGHDT and CDR2 is YNNKEL in the germline V gene (reference sequence). Deletions cut 5 bases from V and 8 bases from J, with 13 bases between. The length of the CDR3 is 13 residues.

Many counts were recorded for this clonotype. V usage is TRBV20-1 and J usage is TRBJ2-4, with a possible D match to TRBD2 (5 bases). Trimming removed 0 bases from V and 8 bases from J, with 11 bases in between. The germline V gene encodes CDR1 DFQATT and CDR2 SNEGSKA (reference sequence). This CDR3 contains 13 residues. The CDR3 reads CSARDSTRDIQYF. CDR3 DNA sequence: TGCAGTGCTAGAGATTCAACGAGGGACATTCAGTACTTC.

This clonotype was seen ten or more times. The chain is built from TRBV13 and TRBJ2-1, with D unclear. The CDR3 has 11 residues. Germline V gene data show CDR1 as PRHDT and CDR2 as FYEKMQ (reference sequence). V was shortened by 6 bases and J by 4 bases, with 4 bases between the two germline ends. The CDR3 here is CASSVYNEQFF. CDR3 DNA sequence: TGTGCCAGCAGTGTTTACAATGAGCAGTTCTTC.

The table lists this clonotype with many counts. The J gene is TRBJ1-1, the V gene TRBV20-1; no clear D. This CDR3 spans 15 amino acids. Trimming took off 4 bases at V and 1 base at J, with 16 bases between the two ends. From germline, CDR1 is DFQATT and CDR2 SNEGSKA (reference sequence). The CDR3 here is CSAKADWSGNTEAFF. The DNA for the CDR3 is TGCAGTGCTAAGGCGGACTGGTCGGGGAACACTGAAGCTTTCTTT.

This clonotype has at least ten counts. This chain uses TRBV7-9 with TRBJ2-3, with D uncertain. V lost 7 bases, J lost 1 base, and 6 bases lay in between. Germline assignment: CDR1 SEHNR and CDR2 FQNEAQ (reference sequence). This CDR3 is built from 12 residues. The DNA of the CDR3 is TGTGCCAGCACCCGCGGCACAGATACGCAGTATTTT. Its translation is CASTRGTDTQYF.

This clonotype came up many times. CDR3: CASSLISSSPYGYTF. In nucleotides, the CDR3 is TGTGCCAGCAGTTTAATAAGCTCCTCTCCTTATGGCTACACCTTC. This chain joins TRBV27 and TRBJ1-2; D is uncertain. V lost 2 bases and J lost 5, with 15 bases in between. Germline CDR1 is MNHEY and CDR2 is SMNVEV (reference sequence). This CDR3 is 15 amino acids long.

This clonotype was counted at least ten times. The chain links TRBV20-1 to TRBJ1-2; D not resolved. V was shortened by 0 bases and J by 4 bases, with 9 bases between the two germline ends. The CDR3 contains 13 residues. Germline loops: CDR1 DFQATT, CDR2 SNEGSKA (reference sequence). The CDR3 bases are TGCAGTGCTAGAGATCTTGGCATCTATGGCTACACCTTC. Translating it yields CSARDLGIYGYTF.

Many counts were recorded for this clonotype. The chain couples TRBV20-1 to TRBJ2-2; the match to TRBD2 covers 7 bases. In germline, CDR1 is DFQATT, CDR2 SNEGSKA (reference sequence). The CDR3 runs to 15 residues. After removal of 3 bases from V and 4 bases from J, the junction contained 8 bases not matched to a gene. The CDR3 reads CSASRAGEGTGELFF. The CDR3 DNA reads TGCAGTGCTAGCAGGGCGGGAGAGGGCACCGGGGAGCTGTTTTTT.

CDR3: CALCLELAGLGDLYNEQFF. The CDR3, as DNA: TGTGCCCTCTGTTTAGAACTAGCGGGCTTGGGGGACCTTTACAATGAGCAGTTCTTC. The chain recombines TRBV12-3 or TRBV12-4 with TRBJ2-1; 9 nucleotides agree with TRBD2. The V and J ends lost 11 bases and 4 bases, in that order; junction bases with no gene match: 24. CDR3 length: 19 amino acids.

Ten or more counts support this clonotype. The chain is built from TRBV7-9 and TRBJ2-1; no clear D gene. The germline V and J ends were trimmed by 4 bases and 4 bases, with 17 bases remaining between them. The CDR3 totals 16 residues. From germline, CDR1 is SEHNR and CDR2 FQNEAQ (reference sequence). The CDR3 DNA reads TGTGCCAGCAGCTCCAGAGCTGTCCCTCAATACAATGAGCAGTTCTTC. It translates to CASSSRAVPQYNEQFF.

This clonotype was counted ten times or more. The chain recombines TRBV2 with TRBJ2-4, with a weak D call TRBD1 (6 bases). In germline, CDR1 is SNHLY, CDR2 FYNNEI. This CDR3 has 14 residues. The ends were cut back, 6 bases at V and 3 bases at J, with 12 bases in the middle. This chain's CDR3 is CASSPGQYKNIQYF. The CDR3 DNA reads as TGTGCCAGCAGCCCCGGACAGTACAAAAACATTCAGTACTTC.

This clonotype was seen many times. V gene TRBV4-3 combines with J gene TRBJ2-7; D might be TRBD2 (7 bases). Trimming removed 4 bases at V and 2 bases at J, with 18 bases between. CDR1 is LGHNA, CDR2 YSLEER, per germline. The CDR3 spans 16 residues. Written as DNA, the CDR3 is TGCGCCAGCAGCCGCCTAGCGGAGGGGGGCCCCTACGAGCAGTACTTC. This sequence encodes CASSRLAEGGPYEQYF.

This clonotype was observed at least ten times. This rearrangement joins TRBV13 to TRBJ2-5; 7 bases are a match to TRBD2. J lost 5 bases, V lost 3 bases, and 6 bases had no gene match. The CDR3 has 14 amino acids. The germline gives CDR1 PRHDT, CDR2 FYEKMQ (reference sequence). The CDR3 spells CASSFKAGLETQYF. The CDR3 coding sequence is TGTGCCAGCAGCTTCAAAGCGGGATTGGAGACCCAGTACTTC. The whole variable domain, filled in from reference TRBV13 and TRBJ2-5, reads AAGVIQSPRHLIKEKRETATLKCYPIPRHDTVYWYQQGPGQDPQFLISFYEKMQSDKGSIPDRFSAQQFSDYHSELNMSSLELGDSALYFCASSFKAGLETQYFGPGTRLLVL.

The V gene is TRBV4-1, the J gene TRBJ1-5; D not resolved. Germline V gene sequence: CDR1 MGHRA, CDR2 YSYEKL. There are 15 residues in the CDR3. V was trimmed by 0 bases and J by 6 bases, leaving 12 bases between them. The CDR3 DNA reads TGCGCCAGCAGCCAAGACGAAGGGTCTAGTCAGCCCCAGCATTTT. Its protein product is CASSQDEGSSQPQHF.

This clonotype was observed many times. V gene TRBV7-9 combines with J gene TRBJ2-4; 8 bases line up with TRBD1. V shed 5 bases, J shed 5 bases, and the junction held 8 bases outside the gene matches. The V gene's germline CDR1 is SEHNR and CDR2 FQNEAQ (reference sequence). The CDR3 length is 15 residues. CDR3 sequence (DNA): TGTGCCAGCAGCGACCAGGGGACAGGAGAAAACATTCAGTACTTC. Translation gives CASSDQGTGENIQYF.

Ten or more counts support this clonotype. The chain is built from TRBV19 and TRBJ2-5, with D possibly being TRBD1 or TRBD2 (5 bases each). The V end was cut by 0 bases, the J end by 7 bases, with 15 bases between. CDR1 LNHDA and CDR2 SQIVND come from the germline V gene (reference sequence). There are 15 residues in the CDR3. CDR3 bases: TGTGCCAGTAGTATAGATCGGGGCGCTGATGTGACCCAGTACTTC. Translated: CASSIDRGADVTQYF.

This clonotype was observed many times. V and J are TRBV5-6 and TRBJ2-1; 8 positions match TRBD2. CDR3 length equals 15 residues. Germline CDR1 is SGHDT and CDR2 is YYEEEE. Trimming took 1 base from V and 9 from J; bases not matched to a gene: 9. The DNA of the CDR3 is TGTGCCAGCAGCTTGTCGCCGGGACTAGTGATTGAGCAGTTCTTC. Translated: CASSLSPGLVIEQFF.